Reported below is one T cell receptor (beta chain). Antigen: not known. This record comes from a study of T cells in narcolepsy. Study-wide context: Patients with NT1 or NT2 and healthy control donors were enrolled. Whole-study findings and limits: HCRT-specific and TRIB2-specific autoreactive clonotypes appeared among same-patient CSF and blood CD4+ clonotypes. Some memory CD4+ repertoires had no autoreactive clone sequences. Reportedly, autoreactive clonotypes were serially detected in patients' blood but not controls'.

In germline, CDR1 is SEHNR, CDR2 FQNEAQ (reference sequence). The CDR3 totals 15 residues. V lost 5 bases, J lost 2 bases, and 13 bases lay in between. The data were produced by immunoSEQ multiplex PCR, yet TCRdb's version contains in-frame clones alone and is incomplete. The data show 25,000 to 35,000 clones, with about four fifths seen just once and approximately 1% held by the top ten. This chain connects TRBV7-9 to TRBJ2-1, with D tentatively TRBD2 (5 bases). The TCR comes from a human donor with narcolepsy. The material sequenced was CD45RA- memory CD4+ T cells from PBMCs. The CDR3 nucleotides are TGTGCCAGCAGCCACGGACCCGGGGCCTACAATGAGCAGTTCTTC. Its translation is CASSHGPGAYNEQFF.